This T cell receptor beta chain was sequenced for a study of human T cells and chemical hapten exposure. Looking at the study overall: For the roughly 24-week duration of the study, patients were given weekly doses of diphenylcyclopropenone on the scalp. How much TCR each sample yielded varied, mostly because pooled library volumes differed slightly.

In germline, CDR1 is SGHTA, CDR2 FQGTGA. V gave up 4 bases and J gave up 7 bases, with 11 bases separating them. CDR3 length: 14 amino acids. Noted time point: pre-sensitization, week 0. The treatment denotes: therapeutic diphenylcyclopropenone sensitization with weekly scalp DPC. Individual cDNA molecules had unique molecular identifiers attached to them by the library. Using its own MiXCR run on the RACE reads, TCRdb lists one record per CDR3 protein. Of under 70,000 distinct CDR3 sequences in the sample, approximately 10% were seen once. The sequence was collected from a woman in her thirties or forties with alopecia areata. Some clones in this sample may be carry-over from other donors' samples. The sequencing used whole blood, collected in connection with sensitization to the hapten diphenylcyclopropenone (DPC). The V call is TRBV7-3, the J call TRBJ1-6, with a weak D call TRBD1 (5 bases). The CDR3 region is CASSWGDVNSPLHF. CDR3 in DNA: TGTGCCAGCAGCTGGGGGGATGTGAATTCACCCCTCCACTTT.